The source of this TCR beta chain is a study of blood T cells in healthy people across ages. Comment on this clonotype: Antigen unknown.

The CDR3 totals 15 residues. Next came a second PCR, run for about 6 to 12 cycles, which used a sample-barcoded 5' primer along with a J-beta primer mix. Using its own MiXCR run on the 5' RACE reads, TCRdb lists one record per CDR3 protein. The sample contains around 2 million distinct CDR3 sequences, 30% to 40% of which appear only once. The study's findings and limits: More naive CD4+ cells and higher diversity marked long-lived donors relative to aged donors.

What was sequenced was blood. The V call is TRBV21-1, the J call TRBJ1-3. TRBV21-1 is a known pseudogene. This receptor was obtained from a human donor in good health. In DNA form, the CDR3 reads TGTGCCAGCAGCAAATTACGGAGCCCTGGAAACACCATATATTTT. This gives the protein CASSKLRSPGNTIYF.